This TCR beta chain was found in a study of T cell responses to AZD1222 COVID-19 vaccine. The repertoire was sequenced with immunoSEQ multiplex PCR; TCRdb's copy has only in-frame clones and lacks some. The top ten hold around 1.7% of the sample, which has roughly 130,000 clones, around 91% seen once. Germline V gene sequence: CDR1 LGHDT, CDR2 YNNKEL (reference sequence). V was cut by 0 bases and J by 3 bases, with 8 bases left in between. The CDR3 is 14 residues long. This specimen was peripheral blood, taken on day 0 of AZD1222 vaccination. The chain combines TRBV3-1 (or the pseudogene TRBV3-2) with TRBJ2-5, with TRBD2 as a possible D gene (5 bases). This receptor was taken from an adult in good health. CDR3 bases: TGTGCCAGCAGCCAAGAGCTACTAGAAGAGACCCAGTACTTC. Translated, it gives CASSQELLEETQYF.